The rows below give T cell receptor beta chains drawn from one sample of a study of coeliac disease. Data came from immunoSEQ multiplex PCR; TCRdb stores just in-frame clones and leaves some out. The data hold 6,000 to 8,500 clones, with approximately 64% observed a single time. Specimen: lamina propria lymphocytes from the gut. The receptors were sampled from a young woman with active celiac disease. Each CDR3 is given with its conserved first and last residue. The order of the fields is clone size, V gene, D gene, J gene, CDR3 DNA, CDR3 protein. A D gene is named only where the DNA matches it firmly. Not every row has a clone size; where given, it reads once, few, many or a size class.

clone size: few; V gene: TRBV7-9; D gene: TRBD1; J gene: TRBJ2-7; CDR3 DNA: TGTGCCAGCAGCTTATCTGACAGGGACGAGCAGTACTTC; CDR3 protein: CASSLSDRDEQYF
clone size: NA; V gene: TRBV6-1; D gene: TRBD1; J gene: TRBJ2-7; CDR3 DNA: TGTGCCAGCAGGAGGGACAGGGGATACGAGCAGTACTTC; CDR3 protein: CASRRDRGYEQYF
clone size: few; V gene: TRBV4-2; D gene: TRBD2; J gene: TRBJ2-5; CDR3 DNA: TGTGCCAGCAGCCAAGGGCCCGGGGGGGAGCGAGAGACCCAGTACTTC; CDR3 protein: CASSQGPGGERETQYF
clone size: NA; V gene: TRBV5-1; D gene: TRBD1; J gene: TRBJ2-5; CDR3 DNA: TGCGCCAGCAGCGGGGGGACAGGGGACTCCCAAGAGACCCAGTACTTC; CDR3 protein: CASSGGTGDSQETQYF
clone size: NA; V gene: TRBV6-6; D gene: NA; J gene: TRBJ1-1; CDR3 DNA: TGTGCCAGCAGTTACTCCATGGACAGCCTTACCTTTGAAGCTTTCTTT; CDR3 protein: CASSYSMDSLTFEAFF
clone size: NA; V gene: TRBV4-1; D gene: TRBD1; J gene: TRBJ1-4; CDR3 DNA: TGCGCCAGCAGCCAACAAGACAGGGAACATGGAAAACTGTTTTTT; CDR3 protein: CASSQQDREHGKLFF
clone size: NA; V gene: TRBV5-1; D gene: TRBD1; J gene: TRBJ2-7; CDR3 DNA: TGCGCCAGCAGCACCCAGGGGGCCGCGCAGTACTTC; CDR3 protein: CASSTQGAAQYF
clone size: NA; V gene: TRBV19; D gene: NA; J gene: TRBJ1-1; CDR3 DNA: TGTGCCAGTAGTAAGAGCGCCTCTGAAGCTTTCTTT; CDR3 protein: CASSKSASEAFF
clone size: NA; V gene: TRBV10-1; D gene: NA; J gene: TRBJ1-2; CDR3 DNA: TGCGCCAGCAGTTATTTGATAAGATCGCGAAAGATCTATGGCTACACCTTC; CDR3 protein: CASSYLIRSRKIYGYTF
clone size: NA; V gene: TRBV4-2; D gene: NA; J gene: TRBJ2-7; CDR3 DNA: TGTGCCAGCAGCCAATCAGGGGCCAGAAGCTCCTACGAGCAGTACTTC; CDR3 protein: CASSQSGARSSYEQYF
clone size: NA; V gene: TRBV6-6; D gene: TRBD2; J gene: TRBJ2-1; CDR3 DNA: TGTGCCAGCAGCCGAGCGGGGAAGGTCAATGAGCAGTTCTTC; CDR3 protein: CASSRAGKVNEQFF
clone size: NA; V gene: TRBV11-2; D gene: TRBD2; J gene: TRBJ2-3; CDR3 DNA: TGTGCCAGCAGCAAGCAGTGGGCTAGCGGGGGTGGAGATACGCAGTATTTT; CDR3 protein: CASSKQWASGGGDTQYF
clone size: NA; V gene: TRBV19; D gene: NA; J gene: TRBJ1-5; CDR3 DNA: TGTGCCAGTACGAGGTTCGGGAGCAATCAGCCCCAGCATTTT; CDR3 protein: CASTRFGSNQPQHF
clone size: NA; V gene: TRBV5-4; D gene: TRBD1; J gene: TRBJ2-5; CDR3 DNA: TGTGCCAGCAGCTTGGATATCTCCGGGACAGGGGGCGGGAAGACCCAGTACTTC; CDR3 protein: CASSLDISGTGGGKTQYF
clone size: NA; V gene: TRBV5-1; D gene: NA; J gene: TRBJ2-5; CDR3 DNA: TGCGCCAGCAGCTTGAGGCGGGGGCCCAGGGAGACCCAGTACTTC; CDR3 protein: CASSLRRGPRETQYF
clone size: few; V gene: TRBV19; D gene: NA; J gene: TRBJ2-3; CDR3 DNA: TGTGCCAGTAGTATCAGCGGGTTCGGCACAGATACGCAGTATTTT; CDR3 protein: CASSISGFGTDTQYF
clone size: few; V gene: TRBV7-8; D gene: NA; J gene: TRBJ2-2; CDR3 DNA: TGTGCCAGCAGCGTCGGGAGAAGCCGCGCCGGGGAGCTGTTTTTT; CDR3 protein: CASSVGRSRAGELFF
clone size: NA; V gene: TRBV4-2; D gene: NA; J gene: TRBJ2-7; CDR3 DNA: TGTGCCAGCGGTCAGGCGGGGCGCTCTTCCTACGAGCAGTACTTC; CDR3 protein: CASGQAGRSSYEQYF
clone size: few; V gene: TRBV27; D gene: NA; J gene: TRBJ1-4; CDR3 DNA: TGTGCCAGCAGTCTCCGACAGGACTCAGGAAAACTGTTTTTT; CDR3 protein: CASSLRQDSGKLFF
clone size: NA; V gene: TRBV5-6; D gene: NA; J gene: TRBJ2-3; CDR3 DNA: TGTGCCAGCAGCTTCTGGGACAACACAGATACGCAGTATTTT; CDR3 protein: CASSFWDNTDTQYF
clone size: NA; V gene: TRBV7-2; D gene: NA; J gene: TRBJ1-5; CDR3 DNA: TGTGCCAGCAGCTTAAGAGGCAATCAGCCCCAGCATTTT; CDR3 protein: CASSLRGNQPQHF
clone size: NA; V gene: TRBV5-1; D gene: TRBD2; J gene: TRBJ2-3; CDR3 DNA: TGCGCCAGCAGCGACACCGGTGGGGGGGGCACAGATACGCAGTATTTT; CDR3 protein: CASSDTGGGGTDTQYF